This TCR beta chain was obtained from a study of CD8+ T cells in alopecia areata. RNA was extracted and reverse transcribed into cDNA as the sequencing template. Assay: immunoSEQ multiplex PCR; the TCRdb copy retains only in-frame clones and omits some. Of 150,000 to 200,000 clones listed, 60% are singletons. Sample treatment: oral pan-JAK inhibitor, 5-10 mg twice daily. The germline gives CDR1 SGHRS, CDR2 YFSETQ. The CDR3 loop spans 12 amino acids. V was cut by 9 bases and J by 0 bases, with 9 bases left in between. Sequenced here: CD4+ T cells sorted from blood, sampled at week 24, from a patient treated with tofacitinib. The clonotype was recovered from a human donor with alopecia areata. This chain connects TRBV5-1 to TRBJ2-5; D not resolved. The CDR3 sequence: CATPSHQETQYF. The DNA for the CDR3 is TGCGCCACCCCGAGCCACCAAGAGACCCAGTACTTC.